This T cell receptor beta chain was recorded in a study of siplizumab effects on memory and regulatory T cells. Broader study findings: Of the alloreactive clones, only a minor fraction mapped to unstimulated subsets. The diversity of naive T cells seemed greater than that of memory cells, and their alloresponse contribution seemed major.

Germline V gives CDR1 SGHDN, CDR2 FVKESK. The CDR3 totals 14 residues. V was pared by 4 bases and J by 2 bases, with 9 bases between. Remarks on this clone: No antigen is known for it.

Assays captured around 97,000 TCR templates per sample. Generated by immunoSEQ multiplex PCR, the TCRdb table keeps only in-frame clones and is missing some. The profile shows roughly 50,000 clones, under 98% of them singletons. The specimen sequenced was naive CD4+ T cells sorted from blood. This chain uses TRBV14 with TRBJ1-3; D is ambiguous. The origin of this receptor is a human donor in good health. Here the CDR3 DNA reads TGTGCCAGCAGCCTAACAGTAACTGGAAACACCATATATTTT. Protein product: CASSLTVTGNTIYF.